The TCR beta chain described here comes from a study of T cell responses to AZD1222 COVID-19 vaccine. Here immunoSEQ multiplex PCR was the method, and the copy in TCRdb shows in-frame clones only, minus some. The sample includes approximately 170,000 clones, 80% to 95% of them seen just once. This sequence originates from an adult in good health. The source was peripheral blood, collected on day 0 of AZD1222 vaccination.

CDR3 sequence (DNA): TGTGCCAGCAGTAACTCCTACGAGCAGTACTTC. Encoded protein: CASSNSYEQYF. The rearrangement uses TRBV28 and TRBJ2-7; no definite D call. Trimming removed 5 bases from V and 0 bases from J, with 2 bases in between. This CDR3 contains 11 residues. CDR1 and CDR2 (germline): MDHEN, SYDVKM.